These 19 T cell receptor beta chains were sequenced from one sample in a study of T cell changes during pregnancy in multiple sclerosis. The repertoire was sequenced with immunoSEQ multiplex PCR; TCRdb's copy has only in-frame clones and lacks some. Seen here are 38,000 or so clones, around 87% observed once, and the top ten hold approximately 0.5%. The specimen comprised CD4+ T cells from peripheral blood mononuclear cells, sampled in the second trimester of pregnancy. Receptors were obtained from a female donor with multiple sclerosis, enrolled in a pregnancy study.

The V call is TRBV11-3, the J call TRBJ2-2, with TRBD1 identical over 9 bases. Trimming at V came to 2 bases and at J to 6 bases, leaving 10 bases not matched to a gene. The CDR3 loop spans 17 amino acids. Germline CDR1 reads SGHNT; CDR2 reads YENEEA. The CDR3 DNA is TGTGCCAGCAGCTTAAATCACGGGACAGGGCTTCCCGGGGAGCTGTTTTTT. Protein sequence: CASSLNHGTGLPGELFF.

This clone was observed once. The V gene is TRBV12-1, the J gene TRBJ2-1; the tabulated D call, TRBD2, remains unverified against the DNA. TRBV12-1 is tagged as a pseudogene. The CDR3 has 14 residues. DNA for the CDR3: TGTGCCGGCGAGCGGGAGGGATCCTCCAATGAGCAGTTCTTC. Encoded protein: CAGEREGSSNEQFF.

The J gene is TRBJ2-5, the V gene TRBV7-2; D gene unclear. Germline CDR1 and CDR2: SGHTA and FQGNSA. The CDR3 sequence is 14 residues long. The V end lost 1 base, the J end lost 1 base, and 7 bases lay between the germline ends. The CDR3: CASSLETVQETQYF. The CDR3 DNA sequence: TGTGCCAGCAGCTTAGAAACGGTCCAAGAGACCCAGTACTTC. Looking up the rest from reference TRBV7-2 and TRBJ2-5 gives the full variable domain: GAGVSQSPSNKVTEKGKDVELRCDPISGHTALYWYRQSLGQGLEFLIYFQGNSAPDKSGLPSDRFSAERTGGSVSTLTIQRTQQEDSAVYLCASSLETVQETQYFGPGTRLLVL.

The rearrangement joins TRBV6-5 to TRBJ2-7, with 8 bases lining up with TRBD2. CDR1 is MNHEY, CDR2 SVGAGI, per germline. CDR3 size: 15 residues. Losses at the gene ends were 0 bases for V and 3 bases for J; bases not matched to a gene: 4. The CDR3, as DNA: TGTGCCAGCAGTTACTCATTGGGACTAGTCTACGAGCAGTACTTC. Translating it yields CASSYSLGLVYEQYF.

In this sample, this clone is medium-sized. V usage is TRBV19 and J usage is TRBJ2-5; possibly TRBD2 for D (5 bases). Germline-derived CDR1 and CDR2 are LNHDA and SQIVND (reference sequence). V was pared by 6 bases and J by 5 bases, with 13 bases between. The CDR3 is 13 residues long. Here the CDR3 DNA reads TGTGCCAGTAGGACTCCAAGCGGCGAGACCCAGTACTTC. It yields the protein CASRTPSGETQYF.

The gene calls are TRBV20-1 and TRBJ2-7; no reliable D call. Trimming cost V 3 bases and J 6 bases, with 6 bases left between them. The CDR3 runs to 10 residues. Per germline, CDR1 DFQATT and CDR2 SNEGSKA (reference sequence). CDR3 loop: CSARQSEQYF. The CDR3 nucleotides read TGCAGTGCTAGGCAGTCCGAGCAGTACTTC.

The chain carries TRBV19 and TRBJ2-2, with TRBD2 as a possible D gene (6 bases). The CDR3 has 15 residues. Per germline, CDR1 LNHDA and CDR2 SQIVND (reference sequence). V was shortened by 1 base and J by 6 bases, with 12 bases between the two germline ends. CDR3 amino acids: CASSIGGGEAGELFF. The DNA of the CDR3 is TGTGCCAGTAGTATAGGGGGCGGGGAGGCCGGGGAGCTGTTTTTT. The full variable domain, in which reference TRBV19 and TRBJ2-2 provide the parts outside the CDR3, is DGGITQSPKYLFRKEGQNVTLSCEQNLNHDAMYWYRQDPGQGLRLIYYSQIVNDFQKGDIAEGYSVSREKKESFPLTVTSAQKNPTAFYLCASSIGGGEAGELFFGEGSRLTVL.

The chain carries TRBV5-1 and TRBJ1-1; D ambiguous. Germline CDR1 SGHRS, CDR2 YFSETQ. The CDR3 loop spans 14 amino acids. V was clipped by 6 bases and J by 0 bases, with 12 bases between them. The CDR3 region is CASNPNGMNTEAFF. The CDR3 region has the DNA TGCGCCAGCAATCCAAACGGGATGAACACTGAAGCTTTCTTT. The entire variable domain, with the rest obtained from reference TRBV5-1 and TRBJ1-1, is as follows: KAGVTQTPRYLIKTRGQQVTLSCSPISGHRSVSWYQQTPGQGLQFLFEYFSETQRNKGNFPGRFSGRQFSNSRSEMNVSTLELGDSALYLCASNPNGMNTEAFFGQGTRLTVV.

This rearrangement joins TRBV7-9 to TRBJ2-6; 8 bases are shared with TRBD1. The trim removed 6 bases at V and 0 bases at J, leaving 10 bases unmatched. Germline assignment: CDR1 SEHNR and CDR2 FQNEAQ (reference sequence). This CDR3 spans 18 amino acids. CDR3 residues: CASSRRKTGVSGANVLTF. CDR3 nucleotide sequence: TGTGCCAGCAGTCGGAGGAAGACAGGGGTCTCTGGGGCCAACGTCCTGACTTTC.

This clone has just one count. In DNA, the CDR3 is TGTGCCAGCAGTGACTTCTCCTACGAGCAGTACTTC. Residues: CASSDFSYEQYF. V gene TRBV25-1 combines with J gene TRBJ2-7; D not certain. There are 12 residues in the CDR3. Germline V gene data show CDR1 as MGHDK and CDR2 as SYGVNS. Trimming removed 3 bases at V and 0 bases at J, with 3 bases between.

The rearrangement joins TRBV28 to TRBJ2-4; D is uncertain. CDR3 size: 11 residues. CDR1 MDHEN and CDR2 SYDVKM come from the germline V gene. The ends were cut back, 8 bases at V and 5 bases at J, with 7 bases in the middle. The CDR3 protein is CASGRQNIQYF. Written as DNA, the CDR3 is TGTGCCAGCGGGCGTCAAAACATTCAGTACTTC.

The rearrangement uses TRBV10-3 and TRBJ1-1; 7 nucleotides line up with TRBD1. Per the germline V gene, CDR1 is ENHRY and CDR2 is SYGVKD. V gave up 3 bases and J gave up 0 bases; unmatched junction bases: 4. The CDR3 totals 15 residues. This chain's CDR3 is CAISDTGQVNTEAFF. The DNA of the CDR3 is TGTGCCATCAGTGATACCGGACAGGTGAACACTGAAGCTTTCTTT.

The chain has TRBV2 and TRBJ1-4; 8 nucleotides align to TRBD1. The CDR3 totals 14 residues. Germline V gene sequence: CDR1 SNHLY, CDR2 FYNNEI. V trimming: 7 bases; J trimming: 3 bases; junction bases outside the gene matches: 4. CDR3 protein: CASTAGQANEKLFF. In nucleotides, the CDR3 is TGTGCCAGCACAGCGGGACAGGCTAATGAAAAACTGTTTTTT.

V gene TRBV10-3 combines with J gene TRBJ2-1; 12 nucleotides match TRBD2. Per the germline V gene, CDR1 is ENHRY and CDR2 is SYGVKD. The CDR3 runs to 16 residues. After removal of 6 bases from V and 9 bases from J, the junction contained 12 bases not matched to a gene. Here the CDR3 DNA reads TGTGCCATCAGCAAGGAACCTAGCGGGAGGGCCTTTGAGCAGTTCTTC. Protein: CAISKEPSGRAFEQFF.

The CDR3 here is CASSSAGQGAGETQYF. Here the CDR3 DNA reads TGTGCCAGCAGCTCCGCTGGACAGGGGGCCGGAGAGACCCAGTACTTC. This chain joins TRBV5-4 and TRBJ2-5; 11 bases are shared with TRBD1. Germline loops: CDR1 SGHNT, CDR2 YYREEE (reference sequence). Germline trimming cut 3 bases from V and 4 bases from J; bases unmatched to any gene: 8. This CDR3 region has 16 residues. Variable domain in full (rest from reference TRBV5-4 and TRBJ2-5): ETGVTQSPTHLIKTRGQQVTLRCSSQSGHNTVSWYQQALGQGPQFIFQYYREEENGRGNFPPRFSGLQFPNYSSELNVNALELDDSALYLCASSSAGQGAGETQYFGPGTRLLVL.

DNA for the CDR3: TGTGCCAGCAGTTCCCGACAGGGGGTCCGCGAGCAGTACTTC. Residues: CASSSRQGVREQYF. The chain uses TRBV6-6 and TRBJ2-7; 9 bases match TRBD1. The V and J ends lost 4 bases and 6 bases, in that order; junction bases with no gene match: 7. Germline V gives CDR1 MNHNY, CDR2 SVGAGI (reference sequence). The CDR3 is 14 residues long.

The rearrangement uses TRBV7-3 and TRBJ2-3; TRBD2 aligns across 11 bases. Losses at the gene ends were 2 bases for V and 6 bases for J; bases not matched to a gene: 4. The CDR3 has 15 residues. Per germline, CDR1 SGHTA and CDR2 FQGTGA. The CDR3 nucleotides read TGTGCCAGCAGCTTACTAGCGGGAGGACATGATACGCAGTATTTT. It is translated as CASSLLAGGHDTQYF.

This chain connects TRBV15 to TRBJ2-3, with D uncertain. Germline assignment: CDR1 LNHNV and CDR2 YYDKDF (reference sequence). V gave up 0 bases and J gave up 1 base, with 5 bases separating them. The CDR3 loop spans 14 amino acids. The CDR3 reads CATSRELRTDTQYF. The CDR3 nucleotides are TGTGCCACCAGCAGAGAACTGCGCACAGATACGCAGTATTTT.

The CDR3 DNA sequence: TGCAGCGTTGAAGAACTCTCTGGAAACACCATATATTTT. This gives the protein CSVEELSGNTIYF. The chain recombines TRBV29-1 with TRBJ1-3; D not certain. The CDR3 consists of 13 residues. Trimming took 0 bases from V and 0 from J, leaving 3 bases between them. Germline lookup yields CDR1 SQVTM and CDR2 ANQGSEA.